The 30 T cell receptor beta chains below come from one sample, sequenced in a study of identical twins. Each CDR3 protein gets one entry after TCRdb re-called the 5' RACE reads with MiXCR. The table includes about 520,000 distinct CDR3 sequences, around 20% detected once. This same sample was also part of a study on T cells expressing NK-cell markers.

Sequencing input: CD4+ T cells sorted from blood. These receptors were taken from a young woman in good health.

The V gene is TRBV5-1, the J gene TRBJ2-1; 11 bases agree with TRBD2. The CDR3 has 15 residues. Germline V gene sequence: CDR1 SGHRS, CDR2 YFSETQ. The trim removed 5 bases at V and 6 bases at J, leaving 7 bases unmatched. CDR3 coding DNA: TGCGCCAGCAGGAGGTTAGCGGGAGGGCCCAATGAGCAGTTCTTC. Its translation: CASRRLAGGPNEQFF. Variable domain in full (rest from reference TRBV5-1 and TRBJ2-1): KAGVTQTPRYLIKTRGQQVTLSCSPISGHRSVSWYQQTPGQGLQFLFEYFSETQRNKGNFPGRFSGRQFSNSRSEMNVSTLELGDSALYLCASRRLAGGPNEQFFGPGTRLTVL.

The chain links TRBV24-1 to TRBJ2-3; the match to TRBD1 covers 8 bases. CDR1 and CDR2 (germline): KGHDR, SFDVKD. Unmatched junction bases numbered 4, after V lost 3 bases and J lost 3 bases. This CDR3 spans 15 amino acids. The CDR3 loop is CATSDPRTGTDTQYF. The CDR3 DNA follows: TGTGCCACCAGTGATCCCCGGACAGGGACAGATACGCAGTATTTT.

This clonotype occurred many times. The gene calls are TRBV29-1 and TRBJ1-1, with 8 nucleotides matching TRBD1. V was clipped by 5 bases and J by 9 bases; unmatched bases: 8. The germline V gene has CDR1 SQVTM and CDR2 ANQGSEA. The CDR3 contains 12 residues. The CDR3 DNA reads TGCAGCGTTCAAGGACAGGGTGGGAAAGCTTTCTTT. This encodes CSVQGQGGKAFF.

The chain's CDR3 is CASCSGTGYGEQYF. CDR3 sequence (DNA): TGCGCCAGCTGCTCAGGGACAGGGTATGGCGAGCAGTACTTC. The rearrangement uses TRBV5-1 and TRBJ2-7; the match to TRBD1 covers 9 bases. With V trimmed by 7 bases and J by 6 bases, 11 bases remained unmatched. The CDR3 runs 14 residues. Germline CDR1 SGHRS, CDR2 YFSETQ. The full variable domain, completed using reference TRBV5-1 and TRBJ2-7, is KAGVTQTPRYLIKTRGQQVTLSCSPISGHRSVSWYQQTPGQGLQFLFEYFSETQRNKGNFPGRFSGRQFSNSRSEMNVSTLELGDSALYLCASCSGTGYGEQYFGPGTRLTVT.

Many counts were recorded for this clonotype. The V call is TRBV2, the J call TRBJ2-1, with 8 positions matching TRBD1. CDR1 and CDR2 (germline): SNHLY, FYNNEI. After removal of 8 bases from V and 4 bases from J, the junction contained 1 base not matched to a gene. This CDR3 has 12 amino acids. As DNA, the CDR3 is TGTGCCAGCCGGGACAGGTACAATGAGCAGTTCTTC. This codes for CASRDRYNEQFF.

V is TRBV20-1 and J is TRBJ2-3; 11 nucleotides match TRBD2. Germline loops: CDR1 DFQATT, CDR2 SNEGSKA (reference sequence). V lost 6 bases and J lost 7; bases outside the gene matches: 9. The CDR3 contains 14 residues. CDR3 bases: TGCAGTGCCTATGCTAGCGGGGGGACCCATACGCAGTATTTT. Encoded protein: CSAYASGGTHTQYF.

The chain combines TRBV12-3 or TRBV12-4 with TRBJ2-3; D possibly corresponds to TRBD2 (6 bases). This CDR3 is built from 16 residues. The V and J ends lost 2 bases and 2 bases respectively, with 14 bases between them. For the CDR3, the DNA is TGTGCCAGCAGTTTACCTCTTAGCGGATACACAGATACGCAGTATTTT. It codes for CASSLPLSGYTDTQYF.

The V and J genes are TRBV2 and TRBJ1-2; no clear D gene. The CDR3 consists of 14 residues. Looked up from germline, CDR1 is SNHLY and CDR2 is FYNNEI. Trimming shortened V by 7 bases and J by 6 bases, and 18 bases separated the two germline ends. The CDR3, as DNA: TGTGCCAGCATATTTCAAATCTATACTGATGGCTACACCTTC. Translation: CASIFQIYTDGYTF.

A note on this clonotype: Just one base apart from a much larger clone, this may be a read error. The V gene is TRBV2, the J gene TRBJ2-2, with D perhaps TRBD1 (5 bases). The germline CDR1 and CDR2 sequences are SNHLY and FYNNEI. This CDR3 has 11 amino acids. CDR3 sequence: CASRQLLGLLF. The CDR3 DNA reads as TGTGCCAGCAGACAACTTTTGGGGCTGCTTTTT. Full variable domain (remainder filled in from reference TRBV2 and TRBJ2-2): EPEVTQTPSHQVTQMGQEVILRCVPISNHLYFYWYRQILGQKVEFLVSFYNNEISEKSEIFDDQFSVERPDGSNFTLKIRSTKLEDSAMYFCASRQLLGLLFGEGSRLTVL.

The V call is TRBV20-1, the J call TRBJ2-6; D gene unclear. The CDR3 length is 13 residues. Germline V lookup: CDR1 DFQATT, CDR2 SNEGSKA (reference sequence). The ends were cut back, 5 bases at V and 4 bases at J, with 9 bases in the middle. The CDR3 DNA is TGCAGTGCTTACACCCCCGGGGCCAACGTCCTGACTTTC. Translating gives CSAYTPGANVLTF.

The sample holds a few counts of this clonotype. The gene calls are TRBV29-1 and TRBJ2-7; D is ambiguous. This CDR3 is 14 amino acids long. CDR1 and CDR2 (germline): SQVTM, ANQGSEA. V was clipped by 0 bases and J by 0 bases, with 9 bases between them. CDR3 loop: CSVEETRSSYEQYF. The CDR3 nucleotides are TGCAGCGTTGAAGAGACACGGAGCTCCTACGAGCAGTACTTC.

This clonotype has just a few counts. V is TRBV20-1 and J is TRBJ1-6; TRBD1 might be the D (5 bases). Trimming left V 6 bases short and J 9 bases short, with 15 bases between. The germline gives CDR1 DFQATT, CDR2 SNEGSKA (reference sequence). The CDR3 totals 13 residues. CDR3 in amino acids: CSALAGVGSPLHF. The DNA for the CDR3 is TGCAGTGCACTGGCGGGGGTCGGTTCACCCCTCCACTTT.

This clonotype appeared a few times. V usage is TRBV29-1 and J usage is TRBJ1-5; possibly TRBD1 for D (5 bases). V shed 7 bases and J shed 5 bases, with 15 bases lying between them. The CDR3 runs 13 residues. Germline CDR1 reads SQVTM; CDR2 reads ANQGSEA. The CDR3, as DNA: TGCAGCGCTCAAGGGGCTACTGATCAGCCCCAGCATTTT. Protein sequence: CSAQGATDQPQHF.

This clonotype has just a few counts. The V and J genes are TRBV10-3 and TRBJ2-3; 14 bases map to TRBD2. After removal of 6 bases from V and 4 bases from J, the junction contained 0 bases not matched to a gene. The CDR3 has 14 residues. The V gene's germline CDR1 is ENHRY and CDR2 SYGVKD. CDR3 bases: TGTGCCATCAGGGGACTAGCGGGAGCAGATACGCAGTATTTT. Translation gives CAIRGLAGADTQYF.

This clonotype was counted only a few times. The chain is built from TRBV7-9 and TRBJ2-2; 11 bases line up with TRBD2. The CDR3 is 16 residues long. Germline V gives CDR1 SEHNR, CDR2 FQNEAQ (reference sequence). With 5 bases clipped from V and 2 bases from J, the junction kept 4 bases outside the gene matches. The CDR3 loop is CASSTGLAGNTGELFF. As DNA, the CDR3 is TGTGCCAGCAGCACCGGACTAGCGGGTAACACCGGGGAGCTGTTTTTT.

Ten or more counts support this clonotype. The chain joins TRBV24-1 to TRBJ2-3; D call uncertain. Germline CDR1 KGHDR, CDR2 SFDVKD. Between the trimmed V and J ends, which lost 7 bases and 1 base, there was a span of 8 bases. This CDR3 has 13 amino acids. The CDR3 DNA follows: TGTGCCACCAGGCAGGACGGCACAGATACGCAGTATTTT. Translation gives CATRQDGTDTQYF.

The DNA for the CDR3 is TGTGCCAGCAGCGTAAGTGGCGGGAGTCACACCGGGGAGCTGTTTTTT. Encoded protein: CASSVSGGSHTGELFF. The V gene is TRBV5-5, the J gene TRBJ2-2; 7 nucleotides align to TRBD2. Trimming cost V 4 bases and J 3 bases; bases outside gene matches: 9. The germline V gene encodes CDR1 SGHKS and CDR2 YYEKEE (reference sequence). The CDR3 loop spans 16 amino acids.

CDR3 nucleotides: TGCGCCAGCAGCATCCTCGGGGTCCAGCCCAATGAGCAGTTCTTC. Translated, it gives CASSILGVQPNEQFF. The chain has TRBV5-1 and TRBJ2-1, with a tentative D call TRBD2 (5 bases). In germline, CDR1 is SGHRS, CDR2 YFSETQ. This CDR3 has 15 residues. V lost 4 bases, J lost 6 bases, and 17 bases lay in between. Full variable domain (outside the CDR3, taken from reference TRBV5-1 and TRBJ2-1): KAGVTQTPRYLIKTRGQQVTLSCSPISGHRSVSWYQQTPGQGLQFLFEYFSETQRNKGNFPGRFSGRQFSNSRSEMNVSTLELGDSALYLCASSILGVQPNEQFFGPGTRLTVL.

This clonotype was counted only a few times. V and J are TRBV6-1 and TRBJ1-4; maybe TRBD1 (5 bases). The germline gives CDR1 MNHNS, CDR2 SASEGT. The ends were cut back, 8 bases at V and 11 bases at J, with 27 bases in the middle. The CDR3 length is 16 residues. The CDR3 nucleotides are TGTGCCAGCGCTGCGAGGGCCTTACCACAGGTGGATAAACTGTTTTTT. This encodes CASAARALPQVDKLFF.

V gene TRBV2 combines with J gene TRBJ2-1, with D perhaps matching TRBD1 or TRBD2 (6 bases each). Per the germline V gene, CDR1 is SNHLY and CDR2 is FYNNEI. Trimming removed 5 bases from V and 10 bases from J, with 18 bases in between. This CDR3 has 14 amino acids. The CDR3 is CASSPTRGLPEQFF. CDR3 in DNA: TGTGCCAGCAGTCCGACCCGGGGGCTACCCGAGCAGTTCTTC.

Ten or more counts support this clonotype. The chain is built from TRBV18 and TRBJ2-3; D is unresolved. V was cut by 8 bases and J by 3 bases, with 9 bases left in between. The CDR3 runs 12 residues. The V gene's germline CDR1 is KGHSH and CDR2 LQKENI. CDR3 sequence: CASSPQTDTQYF. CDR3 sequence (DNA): TGTGCCAGCAGCCCCCAGACAGATACGCAGTATTTT.

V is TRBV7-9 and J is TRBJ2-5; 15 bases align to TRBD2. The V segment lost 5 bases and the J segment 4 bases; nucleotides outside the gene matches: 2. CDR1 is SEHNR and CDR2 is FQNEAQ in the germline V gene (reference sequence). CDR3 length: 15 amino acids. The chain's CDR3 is CASSVGLAGGETQYF. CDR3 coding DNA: TGTGCCAGCAGCGTGGGACTAGCGGGAGGAGAGACCCAGTACTTC.

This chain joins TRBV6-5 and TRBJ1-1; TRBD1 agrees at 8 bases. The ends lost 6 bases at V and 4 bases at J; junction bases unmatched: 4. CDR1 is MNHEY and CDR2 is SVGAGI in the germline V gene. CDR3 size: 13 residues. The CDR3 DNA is TGTGCCAGCAGCTACACAGGGGGCACTGAAGCTTTCTTT. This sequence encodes CASSYTGGTEAFF.

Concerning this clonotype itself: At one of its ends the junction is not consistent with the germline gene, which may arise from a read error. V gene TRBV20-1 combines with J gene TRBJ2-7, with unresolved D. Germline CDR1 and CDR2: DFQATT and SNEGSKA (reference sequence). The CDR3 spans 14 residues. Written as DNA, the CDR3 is TGCAGTGCTAGTACGGATCACCGCTCCTACGAGAAGTACTTC. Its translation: CSASTDHRSYEKYF.

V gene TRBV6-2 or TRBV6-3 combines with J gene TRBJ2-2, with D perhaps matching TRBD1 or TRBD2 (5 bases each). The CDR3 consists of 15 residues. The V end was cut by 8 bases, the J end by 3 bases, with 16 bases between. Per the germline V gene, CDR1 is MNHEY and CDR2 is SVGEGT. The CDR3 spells CASGSRGDYTGELFF. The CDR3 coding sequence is TGTGCCAGCGGTAGCCGGGGCGATTACACCGGGGAGCTGTTTTTT.

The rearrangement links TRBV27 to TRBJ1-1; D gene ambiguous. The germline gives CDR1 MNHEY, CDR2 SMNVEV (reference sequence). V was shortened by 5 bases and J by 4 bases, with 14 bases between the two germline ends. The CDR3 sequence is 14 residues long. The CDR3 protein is CASSRRTPITEAFF. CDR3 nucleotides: TGTGCCAGCAGTCGAAGGACCCCCATCACTGAAGCTTTCTTT.

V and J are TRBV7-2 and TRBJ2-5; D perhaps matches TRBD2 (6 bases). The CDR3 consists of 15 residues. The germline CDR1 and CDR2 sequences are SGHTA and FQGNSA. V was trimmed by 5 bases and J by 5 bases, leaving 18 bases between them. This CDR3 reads CASSQVATRGETQYF. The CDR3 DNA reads TGTGCCAGCAGCCAAGTAGCGACTCGGGGGGAGACCCAGTACTTC.

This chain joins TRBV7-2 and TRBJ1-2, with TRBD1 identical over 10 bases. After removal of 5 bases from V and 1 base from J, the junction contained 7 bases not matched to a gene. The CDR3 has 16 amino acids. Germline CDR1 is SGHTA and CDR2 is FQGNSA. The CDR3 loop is CASSRGTGDFNYGYTF. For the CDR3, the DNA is TGTGCCAGCAGCAGGGGGACAGGGGACTTTAACTATGGCTACACCTTC.

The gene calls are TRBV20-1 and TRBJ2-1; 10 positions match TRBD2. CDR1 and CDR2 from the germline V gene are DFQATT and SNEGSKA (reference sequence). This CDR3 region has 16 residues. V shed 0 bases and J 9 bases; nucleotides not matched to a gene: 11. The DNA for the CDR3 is TGCAGTGCTAGAGATCCCAGGGAAGCGGGGGGGCCTGAGCAGTTCTTC. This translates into CSARDPREAGGPEQFF.

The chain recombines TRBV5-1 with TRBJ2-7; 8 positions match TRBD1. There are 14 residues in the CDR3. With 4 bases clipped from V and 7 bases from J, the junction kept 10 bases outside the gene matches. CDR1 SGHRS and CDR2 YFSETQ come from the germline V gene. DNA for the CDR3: TGCGCCAGCAGCCGTGGGACAGGCCTGGGAGAGCAGTACTTC. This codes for CASSRGTGLGEQYF.